This passage covers 5 T cell receptor beta chains from one sample sequenced in a study of blood T cells in healthy people across ages. The use of a sample-barcoded 5' primer and a J-beta primer mix characterized a second PCR of 7 to 11 cycles. TCRdb independently ran MiXCR on the 5' RACE reads; one entry per CDR3 protein. The table records almost 550,000 distinct CDR3 sequences, around 24% of them present only once. The sample was also reused in another study, on T cells of mothers and their children.

The sample taken for sequencing was blood. The receptors shown here come from a boy aged 10-17 years in good health.

The gene calls are TRBV2 and TRBJ2-7; D assignment may be TRBD1 or TRBD2 (5 bases each). The CDR3 covers 16 residues. Between the trimmed V and J ends, which lost 7 bases and 5 bases, there was a span of 24 bases. Looked up from germline, CDR1 is SNHLY and CDR2 is FYNNEI. Here the CDR3 reads CASIQSTGARPDEQYF. CDR3 in DNA: TGTGCCAGCATTCAATCCACCGGGGCACGGCCAGACGAGCAGTACTTC.

The chain uses TRBV12-3 or TRBV12-4 and TRBJ1-4, with 8 bases lining up with TRBD1. The length of the CDR3 is 14 residues. Losses at the gene ends were 6 bases for V and 5 bases for J; bases not matched to a gene: 5. The CDR3 coding sequence is TGTGCCAGCAGGCAGAGGACAGGGAATGAAAAACTGTTTTTT. This encodes CASRQRTGNEKLFF.

CDR3 coding DNA: TGTGCCAGCAGTTCCGGGACGCCAAGCTCTGGAAACACCATATATTTT. Its translation: CASSSGTPSSGNTIYF. The rearrangement joins TRBV28 to TRBJ1-3; weak D call: TRBD1 (5 bases). The CDR3 contains 16 residues. Trimming pared 4 bases from V and 0 bases from J, leaving 13 bases between. Germline loops: CDR1 MDHEN, CDR2 SYDVKM.

Only a few counts were recorded for this clonotype. The gene calls are TRBV4-1 and TRBJ1-2; possible D gene TRBD1, 5 bases. The CDR3 runs to 15 residues. The V gene lost 0 bases and the J gene lost 4 bases, with 12 bases spanning the gap. Germline assignment: CDR1 MGHRA and CDR2 YSYEKL. As DNA, the CDR3 is TGCGCCAGCAGCCAAGATCCAGGGAGAGGCTATGGCTACACCTTC. Its translation is CASSQDPGRGYGYTF.

The gene calls are TRBV7-6 and TRBJ1-1; D may be TRBD1 (5 bases). The V gene lost 3 bases and the J gene lost 6 bases, with 20 bases spanning the gap. Germline V gene data show CDR1 as SGHVS and CDR2 as FNYEAQ. The CDR3 spans 16 residues. The CDR3 reads CASSFGSGTHLAEAFF. The CDR3 bases are TGTGCCAGCAGCTTTGGTTCAGGGACTCATCTCGCTGAAGCTTTCTTT.